These T cell receptor beta chains were read from a single sample in a study of T cell repertoires in aging, cancer and after chemotherapy. TCRdb redid the calling of the multiplex PCR reads with MiXCR, one entry per CDR3 protein. This table has some 9,000 distinct CDR3 sequences, about 40% appearing once. Specimen: blood. The receptors were sampled from a human donor with a solid tumor. CDR3s include the opening cysteine and the closing phenylalanine or tryptophan. D genes are given only for firm matches. Clone size is shown for a subset of rows, as once, few, many or a class of expanded clone.

D	size	V	J	CDR3	DNA
-	-	TRBV12-3/TRBV12-4	TRBJ2-5	CASRSGQWAQYF	TGTGCCAGCAGGAGCGGTCAATGGGCCCAGTACTTC
-	few	TRBV27	TRBJ2-2	CATRSPNTGELFF	TGTGCCACCCGAAGCCCGAACACCGGGGAGCTGTTTTTT
-	-	TRBV29-1	TRBJ2-7	CSVEEVRGDGEQYF	TGCAGCGTTGAAGAGGTCCGGGGAGACGGCGAGCAGTACTTC
-	-	TRBV19	TRBJ2-3	CASSDPVTGFTDTQYF	TGTGCCAGTAGTGACCCCGTGACAGGTTTCACAGATACGCAGTATTTT
TRBD2	-	TRBV6-1	TRBJ2-7	CASRMGGGPLYEQYF	TGTGCCAGCAGGATGGGGGGAGGGCCCCTCTACGAGCAGTACTTC
-	-	TRBV27	TRBJ1-5	CASIRPPQHF	TGTGCCAGCATAAGACCGCCCCAGCATTTT
-	-	TRBV19	TRBJ2-3	CATQDRSRGTDTQYF	TGTGCCACTCAGGATCGGTCCAGAGGAACAGATACGCAGTATTTT
-	-	TRBV11-2	TRBJ2-7	CASSLSTYFSYEQYF	TGTGCCAGCAGCTTAAGCACATACTTCTCCTACGAGCAGTACTTC
-	-	TRBV18	TRBJ1-1	CASSPPSVNTEAFF	TGTGCCAGCTCACCACCTTCCGTAAACACTGAAGCTTTCTTT
-	-	TRBV4-3	TRBJ2-7	CASSQDLDSSYEQYF	TGCGCCAGCAGCCAAGATTTAGACAGCTCCTACGAGCAGTACTTC
-	medium-sized	TRBV11-3	TRBJ2-6	CASSLGSSGANVLTF	TGTGCCAGCAGCTTGGGGAGCTCTGGGGCCAACGTCCTGACTTTC
TRBD2	few	TRBV6-5	TRBJ2-2	CASSDSGSTGELFF	TGTGCCAGCAGTGATAGCGGGAGTACCGGGGAGCTGTTTTTT
-	few	TRBV27	TRBJ2-7	CASREQQGPEYF	TGTGCCAGCAGAGAGCAACAGGGACCAGAGTACTTC
-	medium-sized	TRBV29-1	TRBJ2-5	CSVEDRRGFETQYF	TGCAGCGTTGAAGATCGTAGGGGGTTCGAGACCCAGTACTTC
TRBD2	-	TRBV11-3	TRBJ2-1	CASSLRPTSGSNEQFF	TGTGCCAGCAGCTTACGACCGACTAGCGGGAGTAATGAGCAGTTCTTC
-	few	TRBV13	TRBJ1-6	CASRPGAGGSPLHF	TGTGCCAGCAGGCCAGGGGCCGGCGGATCACCCCTCCACTTT
-	medium-sized	TRBV11-3	TRBJ2-2	CASSLINTGELFF	TGTGCCAGCAGCCTGATCAACACCGGGGAGCTGTTTTTT
TRBD2	-	TRBV6-5	TRBJ2-1	CASSYNGRSYNEQFF	TGTGCCAGCAGTTACAACGGGAGGTCCTACAATGAGCAGTTCTTC
TRBD2	-	TRBV18	TRBJ2-3	CASSPYGTSGRMMDTQYF	TGTGCCAGCTCACCTTATGGGACTAGCGGGAGAATGATGGATACGCAGTATTTT
-	medium-sized	TRBV19	TRBJ2-3	CASSITHGRDTQYF	TGTGCCAGTAGTATCACCCATGGGCGAGATACGCAGTATTTT
-	few	TRBV29-1	TRBJ1-3	CSVDTQGSGNTIYF	TGCAGCGTCGATACCCAGGGCTCTGGAAACACCATATATTTT
TRBD1	-	TRBV6-6	TRBJ2-7	CASRREAGDRGYEQYF	TGTGCCAGCAGACGCGAGGCCGGGGACAGGGGCTACGAGCAGTACTTC
-	few	TRBV5-6	TRBJ2-6	CASTPRAPNSGANVLTF	TGTGCCAGCACCCCCCGGGCTCCAAACTCTGGGGCCAACGTCCTGACTTTC
-	few	TRBV6-5	TRBJ2-2	CASSAASGELFF	TGTGCCAGCAGTGCAGCATCCGGGGAGCTGTTTTTT
TRBD1	-	TRBV19	TRBJ1-1	CASSRFYGTGVTNTEAFF	TGTGCCAGTAGTAGATTCTACGGGACAGGGGTAACGAACACTGAAGCTTTCTTT